One and the same sample provided the 32 T cell receptor beta chains below, sequenced in a study of blood T cell repertoires in COVID-19. Sequenced by immunoSEQ multiplex PCR; TCRdb stores in-frame clones only, minus some. The table has approximately 120,000 clones, 75% to 85% seen once. The sequencing input was peripheral blood. The receptors were sampled from a man between 40 and 49 years old with active or convalescent COVID-19.

The chain links TRBV2 to TRBJ2-2, with D unclear. This CDR3 is 13 amino acids long. The V end was cut by 10 bases, the J end by 2 bases, with 11 bases between. From germline, CDR1 is SNHLY and CDR2 FYNNEI. CDR3 bases: TGTGCCACCGATAGTTACAACACCGGGGAGCTGTTTTTT. Protein product: CATDSYNTGELFF.

The chain's CDR3 is CASSYGAGGEAFF. The CDR3 DNA reads as TGTGCCAGCAGTTACGGGGCAGGGGGTGAAGCTTTCTTT. The V call is TRBV6-5, the J call TRBJ1-1; TRBD1 agrees at 7 bases. The CDR3 runs 13 residues. The junction had 4 bases not matched to a gene; V was cut back by 2 bases and J by 7 bases. Germline-derived CDR1 and CDR2 are MNHEY and SVGAGI.

The V and J genes are TRBV19 and TRBJ2-7; D perhaps matches TRBD1 (6 bases). The germline V gene has CDR1 LNHDA and CDR2 SQIVND (reference sequence). This CDR3 contains 13 residues. V shed 6 bases and J shed 2 bases, with 11 bases lying between them. This CDR3 is CASSPGHTYEQYF. CDR3 coding DNA: TGTGCCAGTAGCCCGGGACATACCTACGAGCAGTACTTC.

The chain has TRBV19 and TRBJ1-2, with D perhaps matching TRBD1 (6 bases). Germline assignment: CDR1 LNHDA and CDR2 SQIVND (reference sequence). The CDR3 length is 15 residues. The V end lost 7 bases, the J end lost 4 bases, and 19 bases lay between the germline ends. CDR3 in DNA: TGTGCCAGTAACAGTGCAGGGGCGGGCGGCTATGGCTACACCTTC. Encoded protein: CASNSAGAGGYGYTF.

The chain uses TRBV10-2 and TRBJ1-6, with D unclear. Trimming left V 3 bases short and J 10 bases short, with 13 bases between. Germline CDR1 is WSHSY and CDR2 is SAAADI. The CDR3 runs 14 residues. CDR3 nucleotide sequence: TGCGCCAGCAGTGAAGTAAAGGCGGGGTCACCCCTCCACTTT. This sequence encodes CASSEVKAGSPLHF.

The rearrangement uses TRBV30 and TRBJ1-4, with D perhaps matching TRBD1 (5 bases). Trimming removed 2 bases from V and 6 bases from J, with 7 bases in between. This CDR3 has 12 amino acids. Germline loops: CDR1 GTSNPN, CDR2 SVGIG (reference sequence). DNA for the CDR3: TGTGCCTGGAGTCAGGGCGATGAAAAACTGTTTTTT. Translated, it gives CAWSQGDEKLFF.

V usage is TRBV4-1 and J usage is TRBJ1-1; D is ambiguous. The germline gives CDR1 MGHRA, CDR2 YSYEKL. V lost 0 bases and J 5 bases, leaving 13 bases between the germline ends. CDR3 size: 15 residues. CDR3 sequence (DNA): TGCGCCAGCAGCCAAGATACTCTAGGGAGGACTGAAGCTTTCTTT. This translates into CASSQDTLGRTEAFF.

The CDR3 spells CASRLGAPQHF. Written as DNA, the CDR3 is TGTGCCAGCAGGCTAGGGGCGCCCCAGCATTTT. The chain has TRBV2 and TRBJ1-5, with D possibly being TRBD1 (5 bases). The CDR3 extends over 11 amino acids. Germline V CDR1 and CDR2: SNHLY, FYNNEI. V lost 6 bases to trimming and J lost 9 bases, with 9 bases between them.

The V and J genes are TRBV6-5 and TRBJ2-1, with a tentative D call TRBD1 (6 bases). CDR1 is MNHEY, CDR2 SVGAGI, per germline. The CDR3 sequence is 15 residues long. V lost 8 bases and J lost 6, with 20 bases in between. CDR3 nucleotide sequence: TGTGCCAGCTACCCCTATGGGGGCGCGATCAATGAGCAGTTCTTC. Its protein product is CASYPYGGAINEQFF.

The chain combines TRBV9 with TRBJ2-2; D ambiguous. V lost 0 bases and J 7 bases, leaving 16 bases between the germline ends. The CDR3 is made up of 16 amino acids. Germline loops: CDR1 SGDLS, CDR2 YYNGEE. The DNA for the CDR3 is TGTGCCAGCAGCGTAGCTACCGGTGGAAGAGGCGGGGAGCTGTTTTTT. Translation: CASSVATGGRGGELFF. Full variable domain (remainder filled in from reference TRBV9 and TRBJ2-2): DSGVTQTPKHLITATGQRVTLRCSPRSGDLSVYWYQQSLDQGLQFLIQYYNGEERAKGNILERFSAQQFPDLHSELNLSSLELGDSALYFCASSVATGGRGGELFFGEGSRLTVL.

The V call is TRBV24-1, the J call TRBJ2-1; no clear D gene. This CDR3 region has 16 residues. The V gene lost 3 bases and the J gene lost 0 bases, with 11 bases spanning the gap. CDR1 is KGHDR, CDR2 SFDVKD, per germline. The CDR3 is CATSDPNRRSYNEQFF. DNA for the CDR3: TGTGCCACCAGTGATCCGAACAGACGCTCCTACAATGAGCAGTTCTTC.

Concerning this clone itself: The sample carries other DNA sequences with the same CDR3. The chain joins TRBV6-6 to TRBJ1-5, with D tentatively TRBD1 (5 bases). Germline CDR1 is MNHNY and CDR2 is SVGAGI (reference sequence). V lost 2 bases and J lost 7, with 9 bases in between. The CDR3 spans 13 residues. The CDR3, as DNA: TGTGCCAGCAGTTACGGCGGGGGACAGCCCCAGCATTTT. Translated, it gives CASSYGGGQPQHF.

The gene calls are TRBV4-3 and TRBJ1-2; perhaps TRBD1 as D (6 bases). The germline CDR1 and CDR2 sequences are LGHNA and YSLEER. V was pared by 0 bases and J by 5 bases, with 13 bases between. This CDR3 contains 15 residues. The CDR3 DNA sequence: TGCGCCAGCAGCCAAGATCTAAGGGGGATTTATGGCTACACCTTC. Its protein is CASSQDLRGIYGYTF.

The chain uses TRBV5-1 and TRBJ2-5; 8 bases map to TRBD2. Trimming cost V 3 bases and J 1 base; bases outside gene matches: 11. The CDR3 has 17 residues. Germline assignment: CDR1 SGHRS and CDR2 YFSETQ. CDR3 DNA: TGCGCCAGCAGCTCCGGGAGGGGGGTCATTAGCCAAGAGACCCAGTACTTC. This codes for CASSSGRGVISQETQYF.

The rearrangement links TRBV3-1 (or the pseudogene TRBV3-2) to TRBJ2-7; 9 bases fit TRBD2. The V segment lost 4 bases and the J segment 7 bases; nucleotides outside the gene matches: 11. There are 15 residues in the CDR3. Germline V gene data show CDR1 as LGHDT and CDR2 as YNNKEL (reference sequence). The chain's CDR3 is CASSPALAGLGEQYF. The CDR3 coding sequence is TGTGCCAGCAGCCCGGCGCTAGCGGGGCTGGGGGAGCAGTACTTC.

The chain couples TRBV24-1 to TRBJ2-3; D not resolved. The CDR3 loop spans 16 amino acids. The germline CDR1 and CDR2 sequences are KGHDR and SFDVKD. Trimming shortened V by 2 bases and J by 0 bases, and 11 bases separated the two germline ends. CDR3 DNA sequence: TGTGCCACCAGTGATTCCGAACAAATTAGCACAGATACGCAGTATTTT. As protein: CATSDSEQISTDTQYF.

The J gene is TRBJ2-1, the V gene TRBV18; D gene ambiguous. The CDR3 spans 13 residues. The V gene's germline CDR1 is KGHSH and CDR2 LQKENI. Trimming took 3 bases from V and 6 from J, leaving 9 bases between them. The CDR3 DNA is TGTGCCAGCTCACCGAGTCGGTCCAATGAGCAGTTCTTC. This translates into CASSPSRSNEQFF.

This clone was seen a single time. This chain connects TRBV7-2 to TRBJ1-1; no clear D. There are 13 residues in the CDR3. The V and J ends lost 1 base and 4 bases respectively, with 7 bases between them. CDR1 and CDR2 from the germline V gene are SGHTA and FQGNSA. In DNA, the CDR3 is TGTGCCAGCAGCTTAGGGACTGGCACTGAAGCTTTCTTT. The encoded protein is CASSLGTGTEAFF.

This clone was observed a single time. This CDR3 reads CASSVGRTVYEKLFF. DNA of the CDR3: TGTGCCAGCAGCGTAGGACGGACAGTATATGAAAAACTGTTTTTT. This chain links TRBV9 with TRBJ1-4; the D gene is possibly TRBD1 (6 bases). V gave up 0 bases and J gave up 6 bases, with 12 bases separating them. This CDR3 is built from 15 residues. Germline V gene sequence: CDR1 SGDLS, CDR2 YYNGEE.

J is TRBJ2-1 and V is TRBV29-1, with a possible D match to TRBD1 (6 bases). V shed 3 bases and J shed 0 bases, with 27 bases lying between them. This CDR3 spans 20 amino acids. Germline V gene lookup returns CDR1 SQVTM and CDR2 ANQGSEA. CDR3 DNA: TGCAGCGTTGAGGGGGCACTTGGGGTCTCTAGGACCTCCTCCTACAATGAGCAGTTCTTC. It is translated as CSVEGALGVSRTSSYNEQFF.

This clone has more than one count but fewer than ten. The V call is TRBV7-8, the J call TRBJ2-1; 9 bases map to TRBD2. The germline V gene encodes CDR1 SGHVS and CDR2 FQNEAQ. The CDR3 has 14 amino acids. The V segment lost 2 bases and the J segment 7 bases; nucleotides outside the gene matches: 3. Written as DNA, the CDR3 is TGTGCCAGCAGCTTAAGTGGACTAGCGAATGAGCAGTTCTTC. It is translated as CASSLSGLANEQFF.

Only a few counts were recorded for this clone. The chain carries TRBV6-1 and TRBJ2-7; possible D gene TRBD2, 6 bases. V shed 3 bases and J shed 5 bases, with 11 bases lying between them. The CDR3 covers 13 residues. The V gene's germline CDR1 is MNHNS and CDR2 SASEGT. The CDR3 DNA is TGTGCCAGCAGTGATACTAGCACCCACGAGCAGTACTTC. This translates into CASSDTSTHEQYF.

This clone appeared a few times. Other DNA sequences in this specimen translate into the identical CDR3. This chain uses TRBV11-2 with TRBJ1-1, with TRBD1 matching 9 bases. The CDR3 covers 14 residues. Trimming took 5 bases from V and 2 from J; bases not matched to a gene: 3. CDR1 SGHAT and CDR2 FQNNGV come from the germline V gene. Written as DNA, the CDR3 is TGTGCCAGCAGCCCGGGACAGGGTAACACTGAAGCTTTCTTT. It codes for CASSPGQGNTEAFF.

The chain uses TRBV5-1 and TRBJ2-1; D is uncertain. V was cut by 1 base and J by 6 bases, with 8 bases left in between. CDR1 and CDR2 (germline): SGHRS, YFSETQ. The CDR3 loop spans 13 amino acids. CDR3 in amino acids: CASSLPNSNEQFF. CDR3 sequence (DNA): TGCGCCAGCAGCTTGCCTAACTCCAATGAGCAGTTCTTC. Filled out from reference TRBV5-1 and TRBJ2-1, the complete variable domain reads KAGVTQTPRYLIKTRGQQVTLSCSPISGHRSVSWYQQTPGQGLQFLFEYFSETQRNKGNFPGRFSGRQFSNSRSEMNVSTLELGDSALYLCASSLPNSNEQFFGPGTRLTVL.

V is TRBV5-1 and J is TRBJ2-1; 13 nucleotides line up with TRBD2. CDR3 size: 15 residues. The V gene end was trimmed by 4 bases and the J gene end by 8 bases; junction bases not matched to a gene: 6. Germline values: CDR1 SGHRS, CDR2 YFSETQ. This CDR3 reads CASSPGLAGVYEQFF. The DNA for the CDR3 is TGCGCCAGCAGCCCCGGACTAGCGGGAGTCTATGAGCAGTTCTTC.

V gene TRBV28 combines with J gene TRBJ1-1, with TRBD1 matching 8 bases. Germline CDR1 and CDR2: MDHEN and SYDVKM. V shed 5 bases, J shed 6 bases, and the junction held 17 bases outside the gene matches. The CDR3 is 17 residues long. The CDR3: CASSPGTGGVRISEAFF. The CDR3 nucleotides read TGTGCCAGCAGTCCTGGGACAGGTGGGGTGCGGATATCTGAAGCTTTCTTT.

V and J are TRBV24-1 and TRBJ1-1, with no clear D. The germline V and J ends were trimmed by 7 bases and 2 bases, with 13 bases remaining between them. This CDR3 contains 14 residues. Germline CDR1 KGHDR, CDR2 SFDVKD. The CDR3, as DNA: TGTGCCACCAGGAGGTCGGGTATTAACACTGAAGCTTTCTTT. This codes for CATRRSGINTEAFF.

This clone was counted a single time. The chain joins TRBV13 to TRBJ2-1; D is possibly TRBD2 (5 bases). V gave up 5 bases and J gave up 9 bases, with 17 bases separating them. This CDR3 region has 14 residues. CDR1 and CDR2 (germline): PRHDT, FYEKMQ (reference sequence). CDR3 DNA sequence: TGTGCCAGCAGCCTCAATTTTGCTAGCAGTGAGCAGTTCTTC. Encoded protein: CASSLNFASSEQFF.

The chain carries TRBV6-5 and TRBJ1-1; maybe TRBD1 (6 bases). The V and J ends lost 10 bases and 1 base respectively, with 13 bases between them. Germline lookup yields CDR1 MNHEY and CDR2 SVGAGI. This CDR3 has 13 residues. The CDR3 loop is CATQRGGNTEAFF. The DNA for the CDR3 is TGTGCCACCCAGAGGGGGGGGAACACTGAAGCTTTCTTT.

The rearrangement joins TRBV9 to TRBJ1-2; 7 bases fit TRBD1. CDR3 length: 15 residues. V shed 0 bases, J shed 5 bases, and the junction held 7 bases outside the gene matches. Looked up from germline, CDR1 is SGDLS and CDR2 is YYNGEE. For the CDR3, the DNA is TGTGCCAGCAGCGTAGCTGGGACAGTGAAGTATGGCTACACCTTC. This translates into CASSVAGTVKYGYTF.

The chain uses TRBV10-3 and TRBJ2-1; 8 nucleotides agree with TRBD1. V lost 7 bases to trimming and J lost 6 bases; unmatched junction nucleotides: 5. Germline V lookup: CDR1 ENHRY, CDR2 SYGVKD. The CDR3 has 13 residues. The CDR3 loop reads CAITGTGTNEQFF. The CDR3 nucleotides are TGTGCCATCACTGGGACAGGAACCAATGAGCAGTTCTTC.

The table lists this clone with a count of one. The CDR3 is CASSSSGRAEGQYF. CDR3 in DNA: TGCGCCAGCAGCTCTAGCGGGAGAGCCGAGGGGCAGTACTTC. The chain employs TRBV5-1 and TRBJ2-7, with 10 nucleotides matching TRBD2. CDR1 is SGHRS and CDR2 is YFSETQ in the germline V gene. Trimming removed 3 bases from V and 9 bases from J; junction bases left unmatched: 9. The CDR3 is 14 amino acids.